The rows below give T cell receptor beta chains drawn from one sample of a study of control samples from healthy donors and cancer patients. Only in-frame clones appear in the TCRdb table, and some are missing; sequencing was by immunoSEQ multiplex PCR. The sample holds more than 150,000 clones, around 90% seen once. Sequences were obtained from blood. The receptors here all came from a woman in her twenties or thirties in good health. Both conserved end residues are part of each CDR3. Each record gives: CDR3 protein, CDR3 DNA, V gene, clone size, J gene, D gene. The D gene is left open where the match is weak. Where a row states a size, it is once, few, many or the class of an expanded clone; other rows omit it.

CASSLGVTEAFF,TGTGCCAGCAGCTTAGGGGTAACTGAAGCTTTCTTT,TRBV13,.,TRBJ1-1,.
CASTEGARVNEQFF,TGTGCCAGCACCGAGGGGGCCAGGGTGAATGAGCAGTTCTTC,TRBV28,.,TRBJ2-1,TRBD1
CASRLWTANTEAFF,TGTGCCAGCAGACTTTGGACAGCGAACACTGAAGCTTTCTTT,TRBV27,.,TRBJ1-1,.
CASGTGGVSSGANVLTF,TGCGCCAGCGGTACAGGGGGTGTTAGCTCTGGGGCCAACGTCCTGACTTTC,TRBV5-1,.,TRBJ2-6,TRBD1
CASSPQIGGRDTQYF,TGTGCCAGCAGCCCCCAGATCGGGGGTAGAGATACGCAGTATTTT,TRBV7-3,.,TRBJ2-3,.
CASSQAGGRGTQYF,TGCGCCAGCAGCCAAGCTGGCGGGAGAGGGACCCAGTACTTC,TRBV4-1,.,TRBJ2-5,TRBD2
CASSLVFPTPYGYTF,TGTGCCAGCAGCTTAGTTTTTCCGACCCCCTATGGCTACACCTTC,TRBV7-9,.,TRBJ1-2,.
CASSYSSLQNYGYTF,TGTGCCAGCAGTTACTCGAGTTTGCAGAACTATGGCTACACCTTC,TRBV6-5,.,TRBJ1-2,.
CASSFGLAVYEQYF,TGTGCCAGCAGTTTTGGACTAGCGGTCTACGAGCAGTACTTC,TRBV6-2/TRBV6-3,.,TRBJ2-7,TRBD2
CASTKVNTGELFF,TGTGCCAGCACGAAGGTGAACACCGGGGAGCTGTTTTTT,TRBV12-3/TRBV12-4,.,TRBJ2-2,.
CASSLSRRGWATDTQYF,TGTGCCAGCAGCCTAAGCCGGAGAGGTTGGGCCACAGATACGCAGTATTTT,TRBV28,once,TRBJ2-3,.
CASSDRGRVGGYQPQHF,TGTGCCAGCAGTGACCGAGGGAGGGTAGGAGGTTATCAGCCCCAGCATTTT,TRBV6-1,once,TRBJ1-5,.
CASSLTGGGNEKLFF,TGTGCCAGCAGTCTTACGGGAGGGGGTAATGAAAAACTGTTTTTT,TRBV28,.,TRBJ1-4,.
CAWSLTGNTIYF,TGTGCCTGGAGTTTAACGGGGAACACCATATATTTT,TRBV30,few,TRBJ1-3,.
CASSLFRRGNTEAFF,TGTGCCAGCAGCTTGTTTCGCAGGGGGAACACTGAAGCTTTCTTT,TRBV5-8,.,TRBJ1-1,.
CAISEWVNQPQHF,TGTGCCATCAGTGAATGGGTAAATCAGCCCCAGCATTTT,TRBV10-3,.,TRBJ1-5,.
CASSSAGTGGHEQYF,TGTGCCAGCAGTTCCGCCGGGACAGGGGGCCACGAGCAGTACTTC,TRBV27,.,TRBJ2-7,TRBD1
CASSISGTGPGEQYF,TGCGCCAGCAGCATCTCCGGGACAGGGCCAGGAGAGCAGTACTTC,TRBV5-1,.,TRBJ2-7,TRBD1